Following are 23 T cell receptor beta chains from one sample sequenced in a study of cytomegalovirus exposure and HLA in healthy donors. PCR involved 60 Vbeta and 13 Jbeta primers. Clones were sequenced by immunoSEQ multiplex PCR, and TCRdb holds only the in-frame ones, with some missing. The data show roughly 76,000 clones, and the top ten clones hold roughly 2.3%. The specimen sequenced was PBMCs. These receptors originate from a female donor in good health and CMV-seropositive.

The rearrangement links TRBV4-3 to TRBJ2-7, with a possible D match to TRBD1 (6 bases). V shed 3 bases and J shed 2 bases, with 14 bases lying between them. CDR1 and CDR2 (germline): LGHNA, YSLEER. The CDR3 loop spans 15 amino acids. CDR3 coding DNA: TGCGCCAGCAGCCAGGGACATTACAGTGCCTACGAGCAGTACTTC. The encoded protein is CASSQGHYSAYEQYF.

This chain uses TRBV28 with TRBJ2-7, with 7 bases that match TRBD1. Trimming removed 6 bases from V and 9 bases from J; junction bases left unmatched: 14. CDR1 is MDHEN and CDR2 is SYDVKM in the germline V gene. The CDR3 has 14 amino acids. CDR3 sequence reads: CASSRPFRQGGQYF. The CDR3 region has the DNA TGTGCCAGCAGCCGCCCCTTTAGACAGGGTGGGCAGTACTTC.

The chain recombines TRBV18 with TRBJ1-3; D is unclear. The CDR3 is made up of 13 amino acids. The V gene lost 4 bases and the J gene lost 0 bases, with 4 bases spanning the gap. CDR1 KGHSH and CDR2 LQKENI come from the germline V gene. The CDR3 loop is CASSQSSGNTIYF. The DNA of the CDR3 is TGTGCCAGCTCACAGAGCTCTGGAAACACCATATATTTT.

This rearrangement joins TRBV28 to TRBJ2-7, with D possibly being TRBD2 (5 bases). CDR1 is MDHEN and CDR2 is SYDVKM in the germline V gene. The CDR3 runs to 14 residues. V gave up 5 bases and J gave up 0 bases, with 11 bases separating them. CDR3 residues: CASSRERASYEQYF. The CDR3 DNA is TGTGCCAGCAGTCGGGAAAGGGCCTCCTACGAGCAGTACTTC.

The chain joins TRBV11-2 to TRBJ2-2, with D unclear. V was shortened by 5 bases and J by 7 bases, with 17 bases between the two germline ends. Germline loops: CDR1 SGHAT, CDR2 FQNNGV. The CDR3 is 15 residues long. CDR3 in DNA: TGTGCCAGCAGCGGTGTGGCAGCTTGGAGCGGGGAGCTGTTTTTT. It translates to CASSGVAAWSGELFF.

The chain has TRBV19 and TRBJ2-2; tentatively, D is TRBD2 (6 bases). V lost 5 bases, J lost 6 bases, and 10 bases lay in between. The CDR3 is made up of 13 amino acids. CDR1 is LNHDA, CDR2 SQIVND, per germline (reference sequence). The CDR3 sequence: CASSGGIPGELFF. In nucleotides, the CDR3 is TGTGCCAGTAGTGGCGGGATCCCCGGGGAGCTGTTTTTT.

The CDR3: CASSESVAANPYNEQFF. In DNA, the CDR3 is TGTGCCAGCAGTGAATCCGTCGCAGCGAATCCCTACAATGAGCAGTTCTTC. The rearrangement uses TRBV2 and TRBJ2-1; no clear D. The CDR3 runs 17 residues. Germline V gives CDR1 SNHLY, CDR2 FYNNEI. V was cut by 2 bases and J by 2 bases, with 16 bases left in between.

The chain uses TRBV6-5 and TRBJ2-2; 7 nucleotides agree with TRBD2. V dropped 4 bases and J dropped 6; count of bases not matched to a gene: 5. CDR3 length: 14 residues. Germline CDR1 is MNHEY and CDR2 is SVGAGI. CDR3 sequence: CASSWGGLAGELFF. The CDR3, as DNA: TGTGCCAGCAGTTGGGGAGGGTTGGCCGGGGAGCTGTTTTTT.

This sequence joins TRBV25-1 and TRBJ2-1; 12 bases fit TRBD2. V trimming: 4 bases; J trimming: 4 bases; junction bases outside the gene matches: 8. Germline-derived CDR1 and CDR2 are MGHDK and SYGVNS. The CDR3 contains 17 residues. Written as DNA, the CDR3 is TGTGCCAGCAGTGGAAATTCCGGGACTAGCGGGTACAATGAGCAGTTCTTC. Amino acids: CASSGNSGTSGYNEQFF.

This chain connects TRBV27 to TRBJ1-1; 7 bases map to TRBD1. The V and J ends lost 6 bases and 0 bases, in that order; junction bases with no gene match: 4. In germline, CDR1 is MNHEY, CDR2 SMNVEV (reference sequence). The CDR3 has 14 residues. This CDR3 is CASRPGQLNTEAFF. CDR3 in DNA: TGTGCCAGCAGGCCGGGACAGCTGAACACTGAAGCTTTCTTT.

The chain employs TRBV6-5 and TRBJ1-4; D perhaps matches TRBD1 (5 bases). V was clipped by 6 bases and J by 0 bases, with 8 bases between them. Looked up from germline, CDR1 is MNHEY and CDR2 is SVGAGI. CDR3 length: 14 amino acids. CDR3 DNA: TGTGCCAGCAGCCTGACAGCAACTAATGAAAAACTGTTTTTT. It encodes CASSLTATNEKLFF.

The chain has TRBV28 and TRBJ2-7; D uncertain. The CDR3 totals 14 residues. Trimming left V 3 bases short and J 2 bases short, with 11 bases between. The V gene's germline CDR1 is MDHEN and CDR2 SYDVKM. CDR3 nucleotide sequence: TGTGCCAGCAGTTTTTCGGGTGATCCCTACGAGCAGTACTTC. Translation: CASSFSGDPYEQYF.

The chain links TRBV18 to TRBJ1-4; possibly TRBD1 for D (5 bases). V lost 3 bases and J lost 6, with 11 bases in between. The CDR3 runs to 14 residues. Germline CDR1 KGHSH, CDR2 LQKENI. CDR3 DNA: TGTGCCAGCTCACCGCGGGGGGACGATGAAAAACTGTTTTTT. It translates to CASSPRGDDEKLFF.

This sequence joins TRBV27 and TRBJ2-1; 10 bases agree with TRBD1. CDR3 length: 15 amino acids. CDR1 is MNHEY, CDR2 SMNVEV, per germline (reference sequence). The trim removed 2 bases at V and 6 bases at J, leaving 4 bases unmatched. CDR3 DNA sequence: TGTGCCAGCAGTTTAGGACAGGGGGTTAGCAATGAGCAGTTCTTC. Encoded protein: CASSLGQGVSNEQFF.

With regard to this clone: The junction does not match germline at one end; this may be a read error. The chain carries TRBV6-5 and TRBJ1-1; TRBD1 is a possible D gene (6 bases). Germline assignment: CDR1 MNHEY and CDR2 SVGAGI. The CDR3 contains 15 residues. The CDR3 nucleotides are TGTGCCAGCAGTTATGATTATCAGGGGACCACTGAAGATTTCTTT. It is translated as CASSYDYQGTTEDFF.

This chain connects TRBV30 to TRBJ2-7, with D uncertain. This CDR3 comprises 13 residues. V gave up 1 base and J gave up 7 bases, with 14 bases separating them. Germline CDR1 and CDR2: GTSNPN and SVGIG (reference sequence). CDR3 in DNA: TGTGCCTGGAGTGAGAGCAGCCCCGGGGAGCAGTACTTC. Translated, it gives CAWSESSPGEQYF.

The chain uses TRBV18 and TRBJ2-1; maybe TRBD1 (6 bases). V was clipped by 5 bases and J by 4 bases, with 18 bases between them. The CDR3 loop spans 16 amino acids. Germline CDR1 is KGHSH and CDR2 is LQKENI. The CDR3 DNA sequence: TGTGCCAGCTCATCCGCCGGGACAAAGAGTTACAATGAGCAGTTCTTC. It specifies CASSSAGTKSYNEQFF.

The chain couples TRBV6-5 to TRBJ1-1; D possibly corresponds to TRBD1 (6 bases). CDR1 and CDR2 from the germline V gene are MNHEY and SVGAGI. The CDR3 is 15 amino acids. Between the trimmed V and J ends, which lost 0 bases and 1 base, there was a span of 9 bases. The CDR3 spells CASSYSPTGNTEAFF. The CDR3 nucleotides read TGTGCCAGCAGTTACTCCCCGACAGGGAACACTGAAGCTTTCTTT.

The chain is built from TRBV7-9 and TRBJ1-4, with D tentatively TRBD1 (5 bases). CDR3 length: 14 residues. Between the trimmed V and J ends, which lost 4 bases and 6 bases, there was a span of 12 bases. Germline CDR1 SEHNR, CDR2 FQNEAQ (reference sequence). The CDR3 here is CASSSTGRDEKLFF. Here the CDR3 DNA reads TGTGCCAGCAGCTCAACAGGCCGTGATGAAAAACTGTTTTTT.

The chain employs TRBV6-5 and TRBJ2-7, with 8 nucleotides matching TRBD2. The germline V gene has CDR1 MNHEY and CDR2 SVGAGI. V dropped 4 bases and J dropped 2; count of bases not matched to a gene: 10. The CDR3 spans 16 residues. This CDR3 reads CASSSWREDIAYEQYF. The CDR3 nucleotides are TGTGCCAGCAGTTCGTGGCGGGAGGACATTGCCTACGAGCAGTACTTC.

J is TRBJ1-1 and V is TRBV18; 9 bases map to TRBD1. Per the germline V gene, CDR1 is KGHSH and CDR2 is LQKENI. The CDR3 extends over 16 amino acids. V shed 6 bases and J 4 bases; nucleotides not matched to a gene: 12. In nucleotides, the CDR3 is TGTGCCAGCTCTACCGGGACAGGGCTTAGGGGCACTGAAGCTTTCTTT. Residues: CASSTGTGLRGTEAFF.

This rearrangement joins TRBV6-1 to TRBJ1-1, with 7 bases aligning to TRBD1. Trimming removed 6 bases from V and 5 bases from J; junction bases left unmatched: 9. The CDR3 runs 14 residues. Germline V gives CDR1 MNHNS, CDR2 SASEGT. The CDR3 nucleotides read TGTGCCAGCAGCCGGGACAGCATCGGGACTGAAGCTTTCTTT. Its translation: CASSRDSIGTEAFF.

The chain couples TRBV19 to TRBJ2-3; D is undetermined. The CDR3 length is 13 residues. The germline CDR1 and CDR2 sequences are LNHDA and SQIVND (reference sequence). Trimming took 3 bases from V and 2 from J, leaving 6 bases between them. As DNA, the CDR3 is TGTGCCAGTAGTATTGAGTTCACAGATACGCAGTATTTT. Translating it yields CASSIEFTDTQYF. The full variable domain, its missing parts supplied by reference TRBV19 and TRBJ2-3, is DGGITQSPKYLFRKEGQNVTLSCEQNLNHDAMYWYRQDPGQGLRLIYYSQIVNDFQKGDIAEGYSVSREKKESFPLTVTSAQKNPTAFYLCASSIEFTDTQYFGPGTRLTVL.